These 21 T cell receptor beta chains originate from one sample sequenced in a study of T-cell reconstitution after alpha-beta-depleted transplantation in children. Unique molecular identifiers were incorporated into the prepared TCRbeta library. TCRdb re-analysed the PCR reads in MiXCR, keeping a single row per CDR3 protein. The data hold 200,000 to 250,000 distinct CDR3 sequences, with 7.5% to 9.5% observed a single time. Source: PBMCs, mostly from graft donor cells, taken 360 days after TCRalphabeta/CD19-depleted stem cell transplant. The receptors shown here come from a male patient under 10 years old who had a stem cell transplant for acute myeloid leukemia, so the T cells may come from the graft donor.

The chain has TRBV7-2 and TRBJ2-3; TRBD2 aligns across 7 bases. V lost 8 bases, J lost 5 bases, and 10 bases stayed unmatched. This CDR3 has 14 residues. CDR1 and CDR2 (germline): SGHTA, FQGNSA. The CDR3, as DNA: TGTGCCAGCGCTGGGGCGGGAGAAGGAGATACGCAGTATTTT. Amino acid sequence: CASAGAGEGDTQYF.

This clonotype has just a few counts. V gene TRBV20-1 combines with J gene TRBJ2-7, with D maybe TRBD1 (5 bases). The V gene's germline CDR1 is DFQATT and CDR2 SNEGSKA (reference sequence). This CDR3 is 13 amino acids long. Deletions cut 6 bases from V and 2 bases from J, with 14 bases between. The CDR3 sequence is CSASGHLAYEQYF. Written as DNA, the CDR3 is TGCAGTGCATCCGGACACCTTGCCTACGAGCAGTACTTC.

The chain recombines TRBV29-1 with TRBJ2-5; possibly TRBD2 for D (5 bases). With 5 bases removed from V and 5 bases from J, the gap between germline ends came to 15 bases. Looked up from germline, CDR1 is SQVTM and CDR2 is ANQGSEA. CDR3 length equals 13 residues. DNA for the CDR3: TGCAGCGTTCGAGGTGCGGGCTGGGAGACCCAGTACTTC. Protein: CSVRGAGWETQYF.

This clonotype was seen repeatedly, ten times or more. The J gene is TRBJ2-5, the V gene TRBV7-8; no clear D. The length of the CDR3 is 14 residues. V lost 4 bases, J lost 7 bases, and 16 bases lay in between. The germline gives CDR1 SGHVS, CDR2 FQNEAQ. In nucleotides, the CDR3 is TGTGCCAGCAGCTCCCGCTATTATTTGCCGACCCAGTACTTC. Translation: CASSSRYYLPTQYF.

This sequence joins TRBV3-1 and TRBJ1-1; D is ambiguous. This CDR3 comprises 12 residues. Per the germline V gene, CDR1 is LGHDT and CDR2 is YNNKEL (reference sequence). V was trimmed by 3 bases and J by 3 bases, leaving 5 bases between them. The DNA of the CDR3 is TGTGCCAGCAGCCAGGGATACACTGAAGCTTTCTTT. Its translation: CASSQGYTEAFF.

A remark on this clonotype: A much larger clonotype is one base distant, so this may be a read error. This CDR3 fails to terminate in the conserved phenylalanine or tryptophan, so it likely reflects a read error. The CDR3 protein is CASSRDRLFTEAFY. In nucleotides, the CDR3 is TGTGCCAGCAGTCGCGACAGGTTGTTCACTGAAGCTTTCTAT. The chain is built from TRBV6-1 and TRBJ1-1; TRBD1 might be the D (6 bases). This CDR3 spans 14 amino acids. Germline assignment: CDR1 MNHNS and CDR2 SASEGT. V shed 5 bases and J shed 4 bases, with 14 bases lying between them.

This clonotype occurred a few times. The chain carries TRBV20-1 and TRBJ2-3; D is tentatively TRBD1 or TRBD2 (5 bases each). Per the germline V gene, CDR1 is DFQATT and CDR2 is SNEGSKA (reference sequence). Between the trimmed V and J ends, which lost 8 bases and 1 base, there was a span of 16 bases. This CDR3 has 14 amino acids. The CDR3 DNA reads TGCAGTCCCCTACGAGGGGCGGGCACAGATACGCAGTATTTT. Its translation: CSPLRGAGTDTQYF.

This sequence joins TRBV6-5 and TRBJ2-7, with 12 bases aligning to TRBD2. The V and J ends lost 4 bases and 3 bases, in that order; junction bases with no gene match: 10. CDR1 is MNHEY, CDR2 SVGAGI, per germline. The CDR3 runs 17 residues. In DNA, the CDR3 is TGTGCCAGCAGTTTTTCACTAGCGGGAGGCAGAGACTACGAGCAGTACTTC. It yields the protein CASSFSLAGGRDYEQYF.

The genes are TRBV7-2 and TRBJ2-7; D gene uncertain. Germline V gives CDR1 SGHTA, CDR2 FQGNSA. V shed 2 bases and J shed 5 bases, with 10 bases lying between them. CDR3 length: 13 residues. The CDR3 reads CASSLFPQDEQYF. The CDR3 nucleotides read TGTGCCAGCAGCTTATTCCCCCAGGACGAGCAGTACTTC.

This clonotype has at least ten counts. The chain links TRBV29-1 to TRBJ2-7, with D unclear. The V gene's germline CDR1 is SQVTM and CDR2 ANQGSEA. The CDR3 spans 11 residues. V was cut by 3 bases and J by 3 bases, with 6 bases left in between. As DNA, the CDR3 is TGCAGCGTTGAGTTAGACTACGAGCAGTACGTC. Translation gives CSVELDYEQYV.

This clonotype was counted between two and nine times. The chain has TRBV7-8 and TRBJ2-3, with 7 bases aligning to TRBD1. The length of the CDR3 is 14 residues. Germline values: CDR1 SGHVS, CDR2 FQNEAQ. Trimming removed 1 base from V and 7 bases from J; junction bases left unmatched: 5. In DNA, the CDR3 is TGTGCCAGCAGCTTAGTCCTACAGGGGAATACGCAGTATTTT. Translated: CASSLVLQGNTQYF.

This clonotype was found a few times. The chain is built from TRBV12-3 or TRBV12-4 and TRBJ1-2; no firm D call. CDR3 length: 15 amino acids. V lost 5 bases to trimming and J lost 4 bases, with 17 bases between them. DNA for the CDR3: TGTGCCAGCAGTCTCTCCGATAGGCCCTCCTATGGCTACACCTTC. Amino acid sequence: CASSLSDRPSYGYTF.

In this sample, this clonotype turned up a few times. The J gene is TRBJ2-7, the V gene TRBV5-1; 11 positions match TRBD2. The CDR3 has 15 amino acids. The V and J ends lost 4 bases and 5 bases, in that order; junction bases with no gene match: 8. The germline CDR1 and CDR2 sequences are SGHRS and YFSETQ. The CDR3 spells CASSQTSGSLNEQYF. The DNA for the CDR3 is TGCGCCAGCAGCCAAACTAGCGGGAGTCTGAACGAGCAGTACTTC. The whole variable domain, remainder taken from reference TRBV5-1 and TRBJ2-7, is KAGVTQTPRYLIKTRGQQVTLSCSPISGHRSVSWYQQTPGQGLQFLFEYFSETQRNKGNFPGRFSGRQFSNSRSEMNVSTLELGDSALYLCASSQTSGSLNEQYFGPGTRLTVT.

The gene calls are TRBV20-1 and TRBJ2-3, with 11 nucleotides matching TRBD1. The CDR3 is made up of 14 amino acids. Germline loops: CDR1 DFQATT, CDR2 SNEGSKA (reference sequence). Losses at the gene ends were 4 bases for V and 9 bases for J; bases not matched to a gene: 9. This chain's CDR3 is CSATDRGLEETQYF. DNA of the CDR3: TGCAGTGCTACGGACAGGGGGCTAGAAGAAACGCAGTATTTT.

The chain employs TRBV7-3 and TRBJ2-1; 8 bases line up with TRBD2. Unmatched junction bases numbered 16, after V lost 4 bases and J lost 8 bases. In germline, CDR1 is SGHTA, CDR2 FQGTGA. The CDR3 has 17 residues. CDR3 residues: CASSSRPGLVSVDEQFF. The CDR3 DNA reads TGTGCCAGCAGCTCCCGACCGGGACTAGTTTCCGTCGATGAGCAGTTCTTC.

Written as DNA, the CDR3 is TGCAGTGCTCGAACGAGGAGCTCCTACAATGAGCAGTTCTTC. This encodes CSARTRSSYNEQFF. This chain joins TRBV20-1 and TRBJ2-1; D uncertain. Per germline, CDR1 DFQATT and CDR2 SNEGSKA (reference sequence). V lost 5 bases and J 0 bases, leaving 11 bases between the germline ends. The CDR3 loop spans 14 amino acids.

This clonotype was seen repeatedly, ten times or more. The chain has TRBV7-2 and TRBJ2-4; 8 bases agree with TRBD2. Germline trimming cut 5 bases from V and 8 bases from J; bases unmatched to any gene: 11. This CDR3 has 15 residues. Per germline, CDR1 SGHTA and CDR2 FQGNSA. In DNA, the CDR3 is TGTGCCAGCAGCGTTTGGGCGGGAGGCTTATACATTCAGTACTTC. Translation: CASSVWAGGLYIQYF. Full variable domain (remainder filled in from reference TRBV7-2 and TRBJ2-4): GAGVSQSPSNKVTEKGKDVELRCDPISGHTALYWYRQSLGQGLEFLIYFQGNSAPDKSGLPSDRFSAERTGGSVSTLTIQRTQQEDSAVYLCASSVWAGGLYIQYFGAGTRLSVL.

This clonotype occurred many times. The chain joins TRBV20-1 to TRBJ1-1; no clear D gene. Deletions cut 0 bases from V and 6 bases from J, with 8 bases between. Germline V gene data show CDR1 as DFQATT and CDR2 as SNEGSKA (reference sequence). The CDR3 runs to 12 residues. The CDR3 sequence is CSAREPKSEAFF. The CDR3 DNA sequence: TGCAGTGCTAGAGAGCCTAAGTCTGAAGCTTTCTTT.

V usage is TRBV20-1 and J usage is TRBJ2-7; either TRBD1 or TRBD2 may fit D (6 bases each). Germline V gene lookup returns CDR1 DFQATT and CDR2 SNEGSKA (reference sequence). V lost 2 bases and J 2 bases, leaving 16 bases between the germline ends. The CDR3 consists of 15 residues. CDR3 nucleotide sequence: TGCAGTGCTAGAAAACGGGGGAAGGGGGCCTACGAGCAGTACGTC. Residues: CSARKRGKGAYEQYV.

The CDR3 DNA reads TGTGCCAGCAGGGACTACAATGAGCAGTTCTTC. As protein: CASRDYNEQFF. This sequence joins TRBV6-5 and TRBJ2-1, with unresolved D. Germline V gene data show CDR1 as MNHEY and CDR2 as SVGAGI. There are 11 residues in the CDR3. The ends were cut back, 6 bases at V and 3 bases at J, with 3 bases in the middle.

This clonotype was picked up a small number of times. This chain links TRBV20-1 with TRBJ1-2, with TRBD1 matching 7 bases. V was clipped by 1 base and J by 7 bases; unmatched bases: 12. This CDR3 has 15 amino acids. Per germline, CDR1 DFQATT and CDR2 SNEGSKA (reference sequence). The DNA of the CDR3 is TGCAGTGCTAGAGGACAGGGACCCAACAAGGGTGGCTACACCTTC. This sequence encodes CSARGQGPNKGGYTF.